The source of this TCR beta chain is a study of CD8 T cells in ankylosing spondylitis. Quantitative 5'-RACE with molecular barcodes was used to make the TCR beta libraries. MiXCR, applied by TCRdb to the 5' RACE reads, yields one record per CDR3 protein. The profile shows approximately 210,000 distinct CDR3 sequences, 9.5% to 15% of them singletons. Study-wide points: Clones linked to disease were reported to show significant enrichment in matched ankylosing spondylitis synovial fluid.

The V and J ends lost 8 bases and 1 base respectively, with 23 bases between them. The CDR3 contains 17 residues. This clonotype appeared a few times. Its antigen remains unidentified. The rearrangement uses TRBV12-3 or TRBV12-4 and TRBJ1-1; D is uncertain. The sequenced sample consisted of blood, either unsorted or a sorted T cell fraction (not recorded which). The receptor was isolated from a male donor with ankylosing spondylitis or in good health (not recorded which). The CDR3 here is CASDSTKIWSANTEAFF. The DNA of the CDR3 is TGTGCCAGCGATTCAACTAAGATCTGGTCAGCGAACACTGAAGCTTTCTTT.